This TCR beta chain originates from a study of T cell repertoires in cytomegalovirus infection. TCRdb used MiXCR to reprocess the reads, holding one entry per CDR3 protein. The table has around 630,000 distinct CDR3 sequences, approximately 25% seen once. The CDR3 consists of 17 residues. With 3 bases clipped from V and 9 bases from J, the junction kept 8 bases outside the gene matches. Germline lookup yields CDR1 MNHEY and CDR2 SVGEGT. The source material was CD8+ T cells from PBMCs. The TCR originated in a human donor in good health (CMV status not recorded). Some clones in this sample may be carry-over from other donors' samples. The chain couples TRBV6-2 or TRBV6-3 to TRBJ2-1; 16 positions match TRBD2. CDR3 loop: CASSYRGLAGGRSEQFF. In DNA, the CDR3 is TGTGCCAGCAGTTATAGGGGACTAGCGGGGGGGCGAAGTGAGCAGTTCTTC.